This TCR beta chain was obtained from a study of T cell changes during pregnancy in multiple sclerosis. Libraries were prepared by immunoSEQ multiplex PCR; TCRdb keeps only in-frame clonotypes and omits some of them. The data show roughly 80,000 clones, roughly 93% seen once. The V segment lost 3 bases and the J segment 7 bases; nucleotides outside the gene matches: 7. In germline, CDR1 is MNHEY, CDR2 SMNVEV (reference sequence). CDR3 length equals 14 residues. The input for sequencing was peripheral blood, taken in the second trimester of pregnancy. This receptor was identified in a female donor with multiple sclerosis, enrolled in a pregnancy study. The chain couples TRBV27 to TRBJ1-2; TRBD1 matches at 8 bases. The CDR3 DNA sequence: TGTGCCAGCAGTTTCCGCGACAGGGGTGGTGGCTACACCTTC. Encoded protein: CASSFRDRGGGYTF.